The clone carrying this T cell receptor (beta chain) was detected a few times. What it recognizes is unknown. The data were produced by immunoSEQ multiplex PCR, yet TCRdb's version contains in-frame clones alone and is incomplete. The sample shows around 170,000 clones, around 90% of them seen only once. Analysis merged second doses at about 4 or about 12 weeks. The sample belongs to a study of T cell responses to AZD1222 COVID-19 vaccine. This CDR3 spans 13 amino acids. Germline-derived CDR1 and CDR2 are MNHNS and SASEGT. Trimming cost V 1 base and J 9 bases, with 11 bases left between them. Notes on the study in general: Females made up more of the donors, who were largely white British, and clonal diversity may have come out too low. Repertoire collection took place solely once the T cell response had peaked.

Here the sequenced sample was peripheral blood, taken 28 days after the second AZD1222 dose. The TCR originated in an adult who received the AZD1222 COVID-19 vaccine. The chain is built from TRBV6-1 and TRBJ2-3; the D is unclear. For the CDR3, the DNA is TGTGCCAGCAGTGAAGAAGGAGATACAACGCAGTATTTT. Translation: CASSEEGDTTQYF.